Listed below are T cell receptor beta chains from one sample, sequenced in a study of T cells in tumors after PD-1 blockade. The data were produced by immunoSEQ multiplex PCR, yet TCRdb's version contains in-frame clones alone and is incomplete. Here the sample spans tens of thousands of clones, approximately 73% being singletons. The material sequenced was PBMCs, taken after anti-PD-1 treatment. The receptors derive from a human donor with basal cell carcinoma. Each CDR3 is given with its conserved first and last residue. A D gene is named only where the DNA matches it firmly. Size is stated for part of the rows, as once, few or many counts, or as a class when the clone is expanded.

clone size | D gene | J gene | V gene | CDR3 protein | CDR3 DNA
. | TRBD1 | TRBJ1-4 | TRBV5-1 | CASSSGTGNEKLFF | TGCGCCAGCAGTTCAGGGACAGGGAATGAAAAACTGTTTTTT
few | TRBD2 | TRBJ2-7 | TRBV10-3 | CAISRTSGGAEQYF | TGTGCCATCAGCAGGACTAGCGGGGGGGCCGAGCAGTACTTC
few | TRBD1 | TRBJ2-7 | TRBV18 | CASSPAGTGSYEQYF | TGTGCCAGCTCACCGGCCGGGACAGGCTCCTACGAGCAGTACTTC
. | . | TRBJ1-1 | TRBV18 | CASSPTDWNTEAFF | TGTGCCAGCTCACCAACCGATTGGAACACTGAAGCTTTCTTT
. | TRBD1 | TRBJ2-2 | TRBV4-3 | CASSQDRTGHTGELFF | TGCGCCAGCAGCCAAGATCGGACAGGTCACACCGGGGAGCTGTTTTTT
. | . | TRBJ2-1 | TRBV2 | CASCPYSGSYNEQFF | TGTGCCAGCTGTCCGTATAGCGGCTCCTACAATGAGCAGTTCTTC
. | . | TRBJ1-1 | TRBV3-1/TRBV3-2 | CASSQDRAGPGSEAFF | TGTGCCAGCAGCCAAGATCGCGCGGGACCCGGAAGTGAAGCTTTCTTT
. | . | TRBJ2-2 | TRBV4-3 | CASSQDPLMGELFF | TGCGCCAGCAGCCAAGATCCCCTTATGGGGGAGCTGTTTTTT
. | . | TRBJ1-2 | TRBV19 | CASSRESHNYGYTF | TGTGCCAGTAGTAGGGAAAGCCACAACTATGGCTACACCTTC
. | . | TRBJ2-2 | TRBV28 | CASSPLGVGLSGELFF | TGTGCCAGCAGCCCCTTGGGCGTGGGCTTGAGCGGGGAGCTGTTTTTT
. | . | TRBJ2-1 | TRBV6-2/TRBV6-3 | CASSPLANEQFF | TGTGCCAGCAGTCCCTTAGCGAATGAGCAGTTCTTC
few | TRBD2 | TRBJ2-7 | TRBV5-4 | CASSRDYTYEQYF | TGTGCCAGCAGCCGGGACTACACCTACGAGCAGTACTTC
. | . | TRBJ1-5 | TRBV12-3/TRBV12-4 | CASHGQENQPQHF | TGTGCCAGCCACGGGCAGGAGAATCAGCCCCAGCATTTT
once | . | TRBJ1-4 | TRBV6-6 | CATLQEEKLFF | TGTGCCACCCTCCAGGAGGAAAAACTGTTTTTT
. | . | TRBJ1-3 | TRBV20-1 | CSASSRGPSGNTIYF | TGCAGTGCTAGTTCACGGGGACCCTCTGGAAACACCATATATTTT
. | TRBD1 | TRBJ2-3 | TRBV5-6 | CASRAGTGYSTDTQYF | TGTGCCAGCAGAGCCGGGACAGGGTATAGCACAGATACGCAGTATTTT
. | . | TRBJ1-1 | TRBV12-3/TRBV12-4 | CASSFSAGGAFF | TGTGCCAGCAGTTTTTCGGCTGGTGGAGCTTTCTTT
. | . | TRBJ1-1 | TRBV24-1 | CATSDPSTGNTEAFF | TGTGCCACCAGTGATCCCAGCACAGGGAACACTGAAGCTTTCTTT
. | . | TRBJ1-1 | TRBV19 | CASSIGARSNTEAFF | TGTGCCAGTAGTATAGGTGCCAGATCCAACACTGAAGCTTTCTTT
. | . | TRBJ2-2 | TRBV19 | CASSIRRGFNTGELFF | TGTGCCAGTAGTATTCGGCGGGGATTTAACACCGGGGAGCTGTTTTTT
. | TRBD2 | TRBJ2-1 | TRBV5-5 | CASSRILTSGRDEQFF | TGTGCCAGCAGCCGAATACTGACTAGCGGGAGGGATGAGCAGTTCTTC
. | . | TRBJ2-1 | TRBV24-1 | CATSGDPGIDEQFF | TGTGCCACCAGTGGCGACCCGGGGATAGATGAGCAGTTCTTC
. | . | TRBJ1-2 | TRBV23-1 | CASSQFSGTERNYGYTF | TGCGCCAGCAGTCAATTCTCCGGAACGGAGAGGAACTATGGCTACACCTTC
. | . | TRBJ2-1 | TRBV7-2 | CASSLGVLVEQFF | TGTGCCAGCAGCTTAGGAGTGCTAGTTGAGCAGTTCTTC
. | TRBD2 | TRBJ2-7 | TRBV27 | CASSPRWGGSYEQYF | TGTGCCAGCAGCCCTAGGTGGGGGGGTTCCTACGAGCAGTACTTC
. | . | TRBJ1-1 | TRBV4-2 | CASSQGTAGEAFF | TGTGCCAGCAGCCAAGGCACCGCGGGTGAAGCTTTCTTT
. | . | TRBJ1-1 | TRBV29-1 | CSGRDSKMNTEAFF | TGCAGCGGTCGGGACTCAAAAATGAACACTGAAGCTTTCTTT
. | TRBD2 | TRBJ2-3 | TRBV2 | CASSERLAGAPPSSTDTQYF | TGTGCCAGCAGTGAAAGGCTAGCGGGGGCCCCTCCCTCTAGCACAGATACGCAGTATTTT
. | . | TRBJ1-4 | TRBV9 | CASSGLTGANEKLFF | TGTGCCAGCAGCGGGCTGACAGGTGCTAATGAAAAACTGTTTTTT
many | . | TRBJ2-4 | TRBV15 | CATSRDNRGGAKNIQYF | TGTGCCACCAGCAGAGATAACAGGGGAGGAGCCAAAAACATTCAGTACTTC
. | TRBD1 | TRBJ1-5 | TRBV6-5 | CASSVQGRHRQPQHF | TGTGCCAGCAGCGTACAGGGGAGGCACAGGCAGCCCCAGCATTTT
. | TRBD2 | TRBJ2-1 | TRBV29-1 | CSGGTTRASYNEQFF | TGCAGCGGAGGGACTACTCGGGCCTCCTACAATGAGCAGTTCTTC
. | TRBD1 | TRBJ1-1 | TRBV29-1 | CSVTGDRAEAFF | TGCAGCGTTACAGGGGATCGCGCTGAAGCTTTCTTT
few | . | TRBJ1-2 | TRBV7-8 | CASSPRSNGYTF | TGTGCCAGCAGCCCCAGATCGAATGGCTACACCTTC
few | . | TRBJ2-3 | TRBV18 | CASSPGLSSTDTQYF | TGTGCCAGCTCACCAGGACTATCTAGCACAGATACGCAGTATTTT
. | TRBD2 | TRBJ2-2 | TRBV7-3 | CASSSGLAGAGELFF | TGTGCCAGCAGCTCGGGACTAGCGGGAGCCGGGGAGCTGTTTTTT
. | TRBD2 | TRBJ2-2 | TRBV2 | CASSGGTRTGELFF | TGTGCCAGCAGTGGGGGGACTAGGACCGGGGAGCTGTTTTTT
. | . | TRBJ1-1 | TRBV19 | CASSRRGDSTAFF | TGTGCCAGTAGTAGGCGCGGGGATTCAACAGCTTTCTTT
. | TRBD1 | TRBJ2-2 | TRBV2 | CASSRQGNTGELFF | TGTGCCAGCAGTCGACAGGGGAACACCGGGGAGCTGTTTTTT
. | TRBD1 | TRBJ2-1 | TRBV19 | CARSPAWTGRPHNEQFF | TGTGCCAGGAGCCCCGCCTGGACAGGCCGGCCGCACAATGAGCAGTTCTTC
. | . | TRBJ2-1 | TRBV5-1 | CASSPDVVYNEQFF | TGCGCCAGCAGCCCGGACGTGGTTTACAATGAGCAGTTCTTC
. | . | TRBJ2-1 | TRBV4-3 | CASSQDGTGSYNEQFF | TGCGCCAGCAGCCAAGATGGCACAGGCTCCTACAATGAGCAGTTCTTC
. | . | TRBJ2-2 | TRBV11-3 | CASSLSREWAGELFF | TGTGCCAGCAGCCTGAGTAGGGAGTGGGCCGGGGAGCTGTTTTTT
. | . | TRBJ1-4 | TRBV19 | CASSPNREGTEKLFF | TGTGCCAGTAGTCCAAACAGGGAAGGAACTGAAAAACTGTTTTTT
. | . | TRBJ2-3 | TRBV5-4 | CASSSFGADTQYF | TGTGCCAGCAGCTCTTTTGGGGCAGATACGCAGTATTTT
. | . | TRBJ1-2 | TRBV4-3 | CASSLRGNYGYTF | TGCGCCAGCAGCCTACGGGGTAACTATGGCTACACCTTC
few | TRBD1 | TRBJ1-2 | TRBV29-1 | CSADTGGRGYTF | TGCAGCGCGGACACAGGGGGTCGTGGCTACACCTTC
. | . | TRBJ1-3 | TRBV28 | CASSSGDSGNTIYF | TGTGCCAGCAGTTCAGGGGACTCTGGAAACACCATATATTTT
. | TRBD2 | TRBJ2-7 | TRBV4-3 | CASSHDSGRAGNEQYF | TGCGCCAGCAGCCATGATAGCGGGAGGGCCGGGAACGAGCAGTACTTC